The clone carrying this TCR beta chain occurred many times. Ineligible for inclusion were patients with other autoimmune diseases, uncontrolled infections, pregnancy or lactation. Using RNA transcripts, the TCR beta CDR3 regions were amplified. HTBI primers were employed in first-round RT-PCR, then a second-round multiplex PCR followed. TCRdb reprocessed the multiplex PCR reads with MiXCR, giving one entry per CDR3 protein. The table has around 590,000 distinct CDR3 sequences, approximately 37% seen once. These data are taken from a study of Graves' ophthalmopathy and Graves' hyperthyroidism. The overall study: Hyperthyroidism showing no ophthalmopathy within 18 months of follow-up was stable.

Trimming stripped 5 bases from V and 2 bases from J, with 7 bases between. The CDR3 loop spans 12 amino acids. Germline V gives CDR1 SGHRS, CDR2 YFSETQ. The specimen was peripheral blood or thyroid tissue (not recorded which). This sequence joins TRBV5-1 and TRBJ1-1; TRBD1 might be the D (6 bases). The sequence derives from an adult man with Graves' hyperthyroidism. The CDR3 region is CASRGANTEAFF. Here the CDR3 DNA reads TGCGCCAGCAGGGGGGCAAACACTGAAGCTTTCTTT.